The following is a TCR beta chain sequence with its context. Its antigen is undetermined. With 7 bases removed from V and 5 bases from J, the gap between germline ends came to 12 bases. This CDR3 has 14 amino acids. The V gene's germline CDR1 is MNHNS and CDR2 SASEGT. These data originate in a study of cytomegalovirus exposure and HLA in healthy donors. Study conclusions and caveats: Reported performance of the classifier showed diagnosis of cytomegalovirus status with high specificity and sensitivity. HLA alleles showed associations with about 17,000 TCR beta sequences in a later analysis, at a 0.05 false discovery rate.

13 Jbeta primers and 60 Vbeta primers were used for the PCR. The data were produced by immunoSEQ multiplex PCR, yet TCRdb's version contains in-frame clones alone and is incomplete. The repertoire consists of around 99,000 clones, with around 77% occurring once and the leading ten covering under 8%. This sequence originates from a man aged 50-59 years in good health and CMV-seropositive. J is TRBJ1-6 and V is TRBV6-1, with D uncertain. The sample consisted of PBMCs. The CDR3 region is CASIWADNNSPLHF. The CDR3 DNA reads TGTGCCAGCATTTGGGCAGATAATAATTCACCCCTCCACTTT.